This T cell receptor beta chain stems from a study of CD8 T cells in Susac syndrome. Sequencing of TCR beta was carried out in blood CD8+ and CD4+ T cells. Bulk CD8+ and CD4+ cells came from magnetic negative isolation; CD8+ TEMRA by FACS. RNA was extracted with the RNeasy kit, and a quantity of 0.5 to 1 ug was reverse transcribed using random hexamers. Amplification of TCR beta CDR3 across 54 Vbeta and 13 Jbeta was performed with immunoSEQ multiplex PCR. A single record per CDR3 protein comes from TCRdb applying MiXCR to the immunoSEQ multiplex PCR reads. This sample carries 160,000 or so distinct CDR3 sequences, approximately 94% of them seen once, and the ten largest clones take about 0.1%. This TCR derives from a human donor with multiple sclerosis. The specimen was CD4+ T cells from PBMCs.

The CDR3 region is CASSTGPSYEQYF. Here the CDR3 DNA reads TGCGCCAGCAGCACCGGTCCCTCCTACGAGCAGTACTTC. This chain connects TRBV5-1 to TRBJ2-7; unclear D gene. CDR3 size: 13 residues. Germline CDR1 reads SGHRS; CDR2 reads YFSETQ. Trimming took off 4 bases at V and 0 bases at J, with 8 bases between the two ends.